Listed here are 25 T cell receptor beta chains from one sample, sequenced in a study of vaccination effects on CD4 cells after COVID-19. No antigen is known for these receptors. Libraries were prepared by immunoSEQ multiplex PCR; TCRdb keeps only in-frame clonotypes and omits some of them. The sample has under 40,000 clones; 82% are singletons. Cultured cells yielded isolated CD4+ T cells after nine to ten days. The sample was CD4+ T cells from PBMCs cultured without peptide, taken before COVID-19 vaccination. The receptors here all came from a human donor who received a COVID-19 vaccine.

This clone was detected a few times. The rearrangement joins TRBV4-1 to TRBJ2-4; 10 bases line up with TRBD1. The junction had 8 bases not matched to a gene; V was cut back by 0 bases and J by 15 bases. The CDR3 sequence is 14 residues long. Germline assignment: CDR1 MGHRA and CDR2 YSYEKL. CDR3 coding DNA: TGCGCCAGCAGCCAAGATCGGGACAGGGGTAAAAGGTACTTC. It specifies CASSQDRDRGKRYF.

The J gene is TRBJ2-2, the V gene TRBV6-1; TRBD1 matches at 7 bases. The CDR3 spans 15 residues. Per the germline V gene, CDR1 is MNHNS and CDR2 is SASEGT. The ends lost 5 bases at V and 6 bases at J; junction bases unmatched: 9. In DNA, the CDR3 is TGTGCCAGCAGTAAGAACTTAGGGGGCTCCGGGGAGCTGTTTTTT. Protein product: CASSKNLGGSGELFF.

The genes are TRBV19 and TRBJ2-3; D assignment may be TRBD1 or TRBD2 (5 bases each). CDR1 and CDR2 from the germline V gene are LNHDA and SQIVND (reference sequence). Trimming took 7 bases from V and 3 from J, leaving 14 bases between them. The CDR3 extends over 14 amino acids. The DNA of the CDR3 is TGTGCCAGTACCCTTCAAGGGACGACAGATACGCAGTATTTT. Encoded protein: CASTLQGTTDTQYF.

This clone was found once. The rearrangement uses TRBV7-8 and TRBJ2-1; TRBD1 matches at 7 bases. The CDR3 has 18 amino acids. Germline CDR1 reads SGHVS; CDR2 reads FQNEAQ. The junction had 23 bases not matched to a gene; V was cut back by 8 bases and J by 7 bases. CDR3 loop: CASRDRVTRIPGVNEQFF. Written as DNA, the CDR3 is TGTGCCAGCCGAGACAGGGTAACGCGAATTCCAGGGGTAAATGAGCAGTTCTTC.

This clone was seen just once. The gene calls are TRBV30 and TRBJ1-2; a possible D gene is TRBD1 (5 bases). The V end lost 7 bases, the J end lost 8 bases, and 20 bases lay between the germline ends. Germline lookup yields CDR1 GTSNPN and CDR2 SVGIG (reference sequence). The CDR3 is 13 amino acids. CDR3 nucleotides: TGTGCCTCCACCGGGACTGTCATTAGCGGCTACACCTTC. It is translated as CASTGTVISGYTF. The full variable domain, with the rest looked up from reference TRBV30 and TRBJ1-2, is SQTIHQWPATLVQPVGSPLSLECTVEGTSNPNLYWYRQAAGRGLQLLFYSVGIGQISSEVPQNLSASRPQDRQFILSSKKLLLSDSGFYLCASTGTVISGYTFGSGTRLTVV.

This clone was detected once. The chain carries TRBV11-2 and TRBJ2-3; 8 nucleotides match TRBD1. Germline V gene sequence: CDR1 SGHAT, CDR2 FQNNGV. The CDR3 runs to 16 residues. V shed 3 bases and J 7 bases; nucleotides not matched to a gene: 12. The CDR3 loop is CASSFGTGSVIHTQYF. DNA of the CDR3: TGTGCCAGCAGCTTCGGGACAGGATCTGTGATACATACGCAGTATTTT.

The chain uses TRBV12-3 or TRBV12-4 and TRBJ2-1, with a weak D call TRBD1 (5 bases). V was pared by 2 bases and J by 7 bases, with 9 bases between. The CDR3 is 13 residues long. The CDR3 sequence is CASSLFPGNEQFF. The CDR3 DNA reads as TGTGCCAGCAGTTTATTTCCAGGGAATGAGCAGTTCTTC.

This chain uses TRBV6-4 with TRBJ2-7; weak D call: TRBD1 (6 bases). This CDR3 has 16 residues. Germline V gives CDR1 MRHNA, CDR2 SNTAGT. The CDR3 here is CASRDSLGAATYEQYV. CDR3 DNA sequence: TGTGCCAGCAGGGACTCTCTGGGGGCGGCGACCTACGAGCAGTACGTC.

This clone has more than one count but fewer than ten. This chain links TRBV6-5 with TRBJ2-7, with D possibly matching TRBD1 (5 bases). The CDR3 is 13 residues long. From germline, CDR1 is MNHEY and CDR2 SVGAGI. V dropped 6 bases and J dropped 2 bases, with 11 bases sitting between them. The CDR3: CASRPGLTYEQYV. The CDR3 DNA reads as TGTGCCAGCAGACCAGGGCTCACCTACGAGCAGTACGTC.

The chain combines TRBV9 with TRBJ2-5; TRBD1 is a possible D gene (6 bases). Germline CDR1 reads SGDLS; CDR2 reads YYNGEE. The CDR3 loop spans 15 amino acids. With 0 bases removed from V and 5 bases from J, the gap between germline ends came to 14 bases. The CDR3 loop reads CASSVGQGQGETQYF. For the CDR3, the DNA is TGTGCCAGCAGCGTAGGTCAGGGGCAGGGGGAGACCCAGTACTTC.

The rearrangement links TRBV6-5 to TRBJ1-4, with TRBD1 identical over 7 bases. This CDR3 has 14 amino acids. J was trimmed by 6 bases and V by 6 bases; bases with no gene match: 7. CDR1 MNHEY and CDR2 SVGAGI come from the germline V gene. The chain's CDR3 is CASSVQGSYEKLFF. DNA for the CDR3: TGTGCCAGCAGCGTACAGGGGTCTTATGAAAAACTGTTTTTT.

This clone has only one observation. This chain joins TRBV12-3 or TRBV12-4 and TRBJ1-1; D perhaps matches TRBD1 (5 bases). The germline V and J ends were trimmed by 1 base and 5 bases, with 8 bases remaining between them. The CDR3 extends over 13 amino acids. CDR3 amino acids: CASSLERGTEAFF. The DNA of the CDR3 is TGTGCCAGCAGTTTAGAGCGGGGGACTGAAGCTTTCTTT.

The genes are TRBV5-8 and TRBJ1-2; 9 bases fit TRBD1. The CDR3 spans 14 residues. Per germline, CDR1 SGHTS and CDR2 YDEGEE. V gave up 0 bases and J gave up 7 bases; unmatched junction bases: 4. This CDR3 reads CASSLGGQGFGYTF. As DNA, the CDR3 is TGTGCCAGCAGCTTGGGTGGACAGGGGTTTGGCTACACCTTC.

The rearrangement links TRBV5-6 to TRBJ2-4; TRBD2 aligns across 10 bases. The CDR3 contains 16 residues. Germline V gene sequence: CDR1 SGHDT, CDR2 YYEEEE. J gave up 4 bases and V 4 bases, and 8 bases lay outside the gene matches. CDR3 DNA: TGTGCCAGCAGCCCTGGGGTAGCGGGGGGAAAAAACATTCAGTACTTC. It translates to CASSPGVAGGKNIQYF.

The V gene is TRBV15, the J gene TRBJ1-5; no clear D. This CDR3 spans 14 amino acids. The V end lost 0 bases, the J end lost 5 bases, and 8 bases lay between the germline ends. Germline loops: CDR1 LNHNV, CDR2 YYDKDF (reference sequence). The CDR3 loop is CATSRDLGDQPQHF. For the CDR3, the DNA is TGTGCCACCAGCAGAGATCTTGGCGATCAGCCCCAGCATTTT.

The chain has TRBV6-1 and TRBJ2-7, with a tentative D call TRBD2 (6 bases). Germline V gene sequence: CDR1 MNHNS, CDR2 SASEGT. V lost 2 bases and J lost 7, with 15 bases in between. This CDR3 has 14 amino acids. The CDR3 loop reads CASSEQIQAGEQYV. The CDR3 DNA follows: TGTGCCAGCAGTGAACAAATACAGGCGGGAGAGCAGTACGTC.

There are a few counts of this clone. The chain carries TRBV5-1 and TRBJ1-6, with D perhaps matching TRBD1 (6 bases). Trimming removed 1 base at V and 7 bases at J, with 12 bases between. The CDR3 has 15 amino acids. Germline CDR1 and CDR2: SGHRS and YFSETQ. The DNA of the CDR3 is TGCGCCAGCAGCTTGACCGGGGGCTCAAATTCACCCCTCCACTTT. It is translated as CASSLTGGSNSPLHF.

CDR3 in DNA: TGTGCCAGCTCACCACCAGGGGTCGGGGGCAAAAACATTCAGTACTTC. It is translated as CASSPPGVGGKNIQYF. The genes are TRBV18 and TRBJ2-4; TRBD2 might be the D (6 bases). The CDR3 runs to 16 residues. V was clipped by 0 bases and J by 3 bases, with 12 bases between them. Germline V gene lookup returns CDR1 KGHSH and CDR2 LQKENI.

The chain combines TRBV6-5 with TRBJ1-3, with D uncertain. The germline CDR1 and CDR2 sequences are MNHEY and SVGAGI. Trimming took 0 bases from V and 0 from J, leaving 6 bases between them. The CDR3 totals 15 residues. As DNA, the CDR3 is TGTGCCAGCAGTTACTCCCGGGACTCTGGAAACACCATATATTTT. Residues: CASSYSRDSGNTIYF.

The V and J genes are TRBV2 and TRBJ2-7, with 7 bases fitting TRBD2. Looked up from germline, CDR1 is SNHLY and CDR2 is FYNNEI. The CDR3 length is 12 residues. The V gene end was trimmed by 7 bases and the J gene end by 3 bases; junction bases not matched to a gene: 3. CDR3 sequence: CASMPGGYEQYV. CDR3 sequence (DNA): TGTGCCAGCATGCCGGGGGGCTACGAGCAGTACGTC.

The rearrangement links TRBV12-5 to TRBJ2-1; 15 bases agree with TRBD2. The CDR3 is made up of 16 amino acids. Germline assignment: CDR1 LGHNT and CDR2 FRNRAP. Trimming cost V 5 bases and J 3 bases; bases outside gene matches: 2. The CDR3 DNA sequence: TGTGCTAGTGGTCAGGGACTAGCGGGGGGCTACAATGAGCAGTTCTTC. It yields the protein CASGQGLAGGYNEQFF.

The chain joins TRBV7-2 to TRBJ2-5, with D possibly being TRBD2 (6 bases). V was cut by 6 bases and J by 5 bases, with 13 bases left in between. The CDR3 sequence is 13 residues long. Germline CDR1 and CDR2: SGHTA and FQGNSA. Written as DNA, the CDR3 is TGTGCCAGCAGGGAAACTAGCAGGGAGACCCAGTACTTC. This gives the protein CASRETSRETQYF.

The V and J genes are TRBV12-3 or TRBV12-4 and TRBJ1-2, with D unclear. The CDR3 sequence is 13 residues long. Between the trimmed V and J ends, which lost 1 base and 0 bases, there was a span of 3 bases. The CDR3 nucleotides read TGTGCCAGCAGTTTAGGAACTAACTATGGCTACACCTTC. Residues: CASSLGTNYGYTF.

In nucleotides, the CDR3 is TGTGCCACCAGCAGAGTCAGGGACGAAGCTTTCTTT. This codes for CATSRVRDEAFF. The chain recombines TRBV15 with TRBJ1-1; D is possibly TRBD1 (5 bases). The CDR3 has 12 amino acids. The V end lost 1 base, the J end lost 8 bases, and 8 bases lay between the germline ends. Germline V lookup: CDR1 LNHNV, CDR2 YYDKDF (reference sequence).

This clone was observed a handful of times. This chain joins TRBV4-1 and TRBJ1-1, with D unclear. Germline V gives CDR1 MGHRA, CDR2 YSYEKL. The CDR3 is 14 residues long. V was shortened by 0 bases and J by 13 bases, with 18 bases between the two germline ends. The CDR3 DNA follows: TGCGCCAGCAGCCAAGATAGTACTCCTTCCAGAAATTTCTTT. Translation: CASSQDSTPSRNFF.